This T cell receptor beta chain emerged from a study of T cell repertoires in cytomegalovirus infection. TCRdb analysed the reads with MiXCR anew, one entry per CDR3 protein. This sample has approximately 750,000 distinct CDR3 sequences, with about 40% found just once. V lost 0 bases and J 0 bases, leaving 11 bases between the germline ends. CDR1 and CDR2 from the germline V gene are SGHVS and FQNEAQ. The CDR3 consists of 16 residues. This clonotype has just a few counts. The source of this sequence is a human donor in good health (CMV status not recorded). Some clones in this sample may be carry-over from other donors' samples. Sequencing used PBMCs. The V gene is TRBV7-8, the J gene TRBJ1-1, with unresolved D. CDR3 coding DNA: TGTGCCAGCAGCTTAGCCAAGGCCTCATTGAACACTGAAGCTTTCTTT. Protein product: CASSLAKASLNTEAFF.